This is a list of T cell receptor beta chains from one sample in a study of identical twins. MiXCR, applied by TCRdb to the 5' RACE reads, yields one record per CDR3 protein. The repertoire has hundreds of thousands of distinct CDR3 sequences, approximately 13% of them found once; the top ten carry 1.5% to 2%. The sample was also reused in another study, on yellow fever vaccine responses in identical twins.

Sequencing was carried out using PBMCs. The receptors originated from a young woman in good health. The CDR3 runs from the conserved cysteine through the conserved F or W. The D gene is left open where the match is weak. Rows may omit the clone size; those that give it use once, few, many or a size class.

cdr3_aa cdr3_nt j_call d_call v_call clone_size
CASSPGTGWGGYTF TGTGCCAGCAGTCCCGGGACCGGGTGGGGGGGCTACACCTTC TRBJ1-2 - TRBV6-1 -
CASSPTRQNSNQPQHF TGTGCCAGCTCACCAACGCGACAGAATAGCAATCAGCCCCAGCATTTT TRBJ1-5 - TRBV18 few
CASGLVLGGGRYNEQFF TGTGCTAGTGGTTTGGTACTAGGTGGGGGTCGCTACAATGAGCAGTTCTTC TRBJ2-1 - TRBV12-5 -
CASSLGTVNGGEQFF TGTGCCAGCAGCTTGGGGACAGTTAATGGTGGTGAGCAGTTCTTC TRBJ2-1 - TRBV5-4 few
CASTSDRESNEQFF TGTGCCAGCACATCGGACAGGGAAAGTAATGAGCAGTTCTTC TRBJ2-1 TRBD1 TRBV12-3/TRBV12-4 -
CASSVGTGYGYTF TGCGCCAGCAGCGTGGGGACAGGGTATGGCTACACCTTC TRBJ1-2 TRBD1 TRBV5-1 many
CASSKSSYEQYF TGTGCCAGCAGCAAAAGCTCCTACGAGCAGTACTTC TRBJ2-7 - TRBV13 few
CAISLGGYEQYF TGTGCCATCTCATTAGGGGGATACGAGCAGTACTTC TRBJ2-7 - TRBV10-3 -
CASSLDWLSDTQYF TGCGCCAGCAGCTTGGATTGGCTTTCAGATACGCAGTATTTT TRBJ2-3 - TRBV5-1 few
CASSPSYITDTQYF TGCGCCAGCAGCCCCTCTTACATCACAGATACGCAGTATTTT TRBJ2-3 - TRBV4-1 -
CASSETWRVGRADTQYF TGTGCCAGCAGTGAGACATGGCGGGTCGGAAGAGCAGATACGCAGTATTTT TRBJ2-3 - TRBV2 many
CASSPGLAARIRYF TGTGCCAGCAGCCCGGGACTAGCGGCCCGGATTCGGTACTTC TRBJ2-7 TRBD2 TRBV6-1 many
CASRPDDKGDLYEQYF TGTGCCAGCAGACCAGACGACAAGGGGGATCTCTACGAGCAGTACTTC TRBJ2-7 - TRBV12-3/TRBV12-4 few
CASSPPGDRNTGELFF TGTGCCAGCAGTCCACCAGGGGACAGGAACACCGGGGAGCTGTTTTTT TRBJ2-2 TRBD1 TRBV2 few
CASSLAYRGTDTQYF TGCGCCAGCAGCTTGGCCTACAGGGGAACAGATACGCAGTATTTT TRBJ2-3 TRBD1 TRBV5-1 few
CSARGLAGFYEQYF TGCAGTGCTAGAGGACTAGCGGGATTCTACGAGCAGTACTTC TRBJ2-7 TRBD2 TRBV20-1 many
CASSRLGGSVGYEQYF TGTGCCAGCAGCCGCTTGGGGGGGAGCGTGGGCTACGAGCAGTACTTC TRBJ2-7 TRBD2 TRBV11-2 -
CASRTRTGELFF TGTGCAAGCCGGACAAGGACCGGGGAGCTGTTTTTT TRBJ2-2 - TRBV2 few
CASSEGQGDTEAFF TGTGCCAGCAGCGAGGGACAGGGTGACACTGAAGCTTTCTTT TRBJ1-1 TRBD1 TRBV11-2 many
CASSQSAGRTDTQYF TGTGCCAGCAGCCAGAGTGCAGGTCGGACAGATACGCAGTATTTT TRBJ2-3 - TRBV7-8 few
CASSTGTGGGQETQYF TGTGCCAGCAGCACCGGAACCGGAGGGGGACAAGAGACCCAGTACTTC TRBJ2-5 - TRBV2 -